These 15 T cell receptor beta chains were all obtained from the same sample, sequenced in a study of metastatic and nonmetastatic thyroid tumors. None of the patients had undergone any treatment ahead of thyroid surgery. With MiXCR, TCRdb called clones anew from the PCR reads. Among 85,000 to 95,000 clones listed, around 14% were seen once. The sequencing sample was made of blood. These receptors originate from a female donor with papillary thyroid cancer or a benign thyroid nodule (not recorded which). Some clones in this sample may be carry-over from other donors' samples.

Worth noting for this clone: A read error may be the cause here, since a much bigger clone is one base away. The chain links TRBV12-3 or TRBV12-4 to TRBJ2-7; D unclear. The V end lost 7 bases, the J end lost 1 base, and 14 bases lay between the germline ends. The CDR3 spans 14 residues. CDR3 DNA sequence: TGTGCCAGCACCTTCTACAGAGAGTCCTACGAGCAGTACTTC. This codes for CASTFYRESYEQYF.

In this sample, this clone turned up many times. The chain carries TRBV24-1 and TRBJ1-1, with 8 bases identical to TRBD1. Germline CDR1 and CDR2: KGHDR and SFDVKD. The CDR3 runs 15 residues. Trimming removed 0 bases from V and 4 bases from J; junction bases left unmatched: 3. The chain's CDR3 is CATSDLRTGGTEAFF. The CDR3 nucleotides are TGTGCCACCAGTGATTTGCGAACAGGGGGCACTGAAGCTTTCTTT.

With regard to this clone: A much more abundant neighbour one base away suggests this may be a read error. This chain uses TRBV20-1 with TRBJ2-5; TRBD2 agrees at 10 bases. The length of the CDR3 is 16 residues. CDR1 is DFQATT, CDR2 SNEGSKA, per germline (reference sequence). With 3 bases clipped from V and 2 bases from J, the junction kept 9 bases outside the gene matches. The CDR3 region has the DNA TGCAGTGCTAGTTCCATTAGCGGGGGGTCACAAGAGACCCAGTACTTC. It specifies CSASSISGGSQETQYF.

The table lists this clone with many counts. The chain recombines TRBV12-3 or TRBV12-4 with TRBJ2-7; D is perhaps TRBD1 (5 bases). This CDR3 is built from 13 residues. V was trimmed by 3 bases and J by 2 bases, leaving 8 bases between them. The CDR3 sequence: CASSFQGTYEQYF. The CDR3 region has the DNA TGTGCCAGCAGTTTTCAGGGAACCTACGAGCAGTACTTC.

This clone was counted ten times or more. V and J are TRBV7-9 and TRBJ2-3; D call uncertain. V lost 5 bases, J lost 3 bases, and 12 bases lay in between. The CDR3 sequence is 14 residues long. Per germline, CDR1 SEHNR and CDR2 FQNEAQ (reference sequence). DNA for the CDR3: TGTGCCAGCAGCCCGTCGTCAATGACAGATACGCAGTATTTT. Amino acid sequence: CASSPSSMTDTQYF.

Ten or more counts support this clone. The chain is built from TRBV28 and TRBJ1-6; 8 nucleotides match TRBD1. V trimming: 3 bases; J trimming: 9 bases; junction bases outside the gene matches: 7. CDR1 is MDHEN, CDR2 SYDVKM, per germline. The CDR3 extends over 15 amino acids. CDR3 protein: CASSFADRGFSPLHF. The CDR3 DNA follows: TGTGCCAGCAGTTTTGCCGACAGGGGTTTTTCACCCCTCCACTTT.

Details on this clone: A junction end diverges from the germline sequence, so it may reflect a read error. The V and J genes are TRBV7-2 and TRBJ1-2, with no clear D. CDR1 is SGHTA and CDR2 is FQGNSA in the germline V gene. This CDR3 region has 14 residues. CDR3 nucleotide sequence: TGTGCCAGCAGCTTAGCAGACGGGAGATATGGCTACAACTTC. This encodes CASSLADGRYGYNF.

Details on this clone: This may come from a read error, since a much larger clone is one base off. The chain employs TRBV11-1 and TRBJ2-1; 7 nucleotides agree with TRBD1. This CDR3 is built from 17 residues. The germline CDR1 and CDR2 sequences are SGHAT and FQDESV (reference sequence). V trimming: 5 bases; J trimming: 1 base; junction bases outside the gene matches: 11. The CDR3 sequence: CASSQDRESRSYNEQFF. The CDR3 nucleotides read TGTGCCAGCAGCCAAGACAGGGAATCGAGATCCTACAATGAGCAGTTCTTC.

This clone was counted at least ten times. J is TRBJ1-4 and V is TRBV20-1, with a tentative D call TRBD1 (5 bases). The CDR3 is 14 residues long. Germline CDR1 and CDR2: DFQATT and SNEGSKA (reference sequence). V was cut by 1 base and J by 5 bases, with 11 bases left in between. DNA of the CDR3: TGCAGTGCTAGAGGGGCAGGGAAAAATGAAAAACTGTTTTTT. This translates into CSARGAGKNEKLFF.

At least ten counts were recorded for this clone. Within the sample, other DNA sequences also encode this same CDR3. The V call is TRBV24-1, the J call TRBJ2-2; no definite D call. CDR3 size: 14 residues. V was clipped by 6 bases and J by 4 bases, with 11 bases between them. Germline V gives CDR1 KGHDR, CDR2 SFDVKD. The chain's CDR3 is CATSSISSTGELFF. The CDR3 DNA reads TGTGCCACCAGTTCTATATCATCCACCGGGGAGCTGTTTTTT.

This clone was detected many times. The chain carries TRBV20-1 and TRBJ1-4; weak D call: TRBD1 (5 bases). The V end lost 6 bases, the J end lost 7 bases, and 15 bases lay between the germline ends. Germline V gene lookup returns CDR1 DFQATT and CDR2 SNEGSKA (reference sequence). This CDR3 has 13 amino acids. DNA for the CDR3: TGCAGTGCCCTACACGGAGGGGCTGAAAAACTGTTTTTT. Translated, it gives CSALHGGAEKLFF.

This chain uses TRBV7-8 with TRBJ2-7; D possibly matches TRBD1 or TRBD2 (7 bases each). In germline, CDR1 is SGHVS, CDR2 FQNEAQ. Deletions cut 5 bases from V and 3 bases from J, with 17 bases between. The CDR3 contains 15 residues. CDR3: CASSHARGGIYEQYF. The CDR3 nucleotides are TGTGCCAGCAGCCACGCCAGGGGGGGAATCTACGAGCAGTACTTC.

This clone was detected many times. The sample carries other DNA sequences with the same CDR3. The chain uses TRBV12-3 or TRBV12-4 and TRBJ2-7; the D gene is possibly TRBD1 (6 bases). The length of the CDR3 is 14 residues. V lost 3 bases, J lost 3 bases, and 12 bases lay in between. The CDR3 sequence is CASSFQGSSYEQYF. The CDR3 nucleotides read TGTGCCAGCAGTTTCCAGGGGAGTAGCTACGAGCAGTACTTC.

This clone was counted only a few times. A clone one base away is much larger, so this may be a read error. The CDR3 end shows no conserved phenylalanine or tryptophan, and so a read error is likely. The chain is built from TRBV27 and TRBJ1-5; D gene ambiguous. Germline lookup yields CDR1 MNHEY and CDR2 SMNVEV (reference sequence). The CDR3 has 15 amino acids. For the CDR3, the DNA is TGTGCCAGCAAGCTCGGGTTTAGTAGCAATCATCCCCAGCATCTT. As protein: CASKLGFSSNHPQHL.

This clone was seen a handful of times. A read error is possible here, since a much larger clone lies one base away. The gene calls are TRBV11-1 and TRBJ1-2; no firm D call. Between the trimmed V and J ends, which lost 3 bases and 9 bases, there was a span of 17 bases. Germline CDR1 is SGHAT and CDR2 is FQDESV (reference sequence). This CDR3 contains 14 residues. CDR3 bases: TGTGCCAGCAGCTTTAACCCTGGAGGTTATTGCTACACCTTC. Protein product: CASSFNPGGYCYTF.